This entry lists 27 T cell receptor beta chains sequenced from one sample in a study of blood T cell repertoires in COVID-19. Sequencing was performed with immunoSEQ multiplex PCR; in TCRdb, only in-frame clones are kept and a portion is missing. The table lists about 430,000 clones, roughly 90% of them singletons, with approximately 1.5% in the top ten. The sample taken for sequencing was PBMCs or T cells enriched from blood (not recorded which). These receptors came from a woman in her late teens or twenties who had been exposed to COVID-19.

The V and J genes are TRBV3-1 (or the pseudogene TRBV3-2) and TRBJ2-5, with D unclear. V gave up 4 bases and J gave up 2 bases, with 8 bases separating them. Germline-derived CDR1 and CDR2 are LGHDT and YNNKEL (reference sequence). This CDR3 comprises 13 residues. The CDR3 sequence: CASSPRLQETQYF. The CDR3 nucleotides are TGTGCCAGCAGCCCGCGCTTACAAGAGACCCAGTACTTC.

The chain joins TRBV16 to TRBJ2-4; D is possibly TRBD1 (5 bases). CDR1 KGHSY and CDR2 FQNENV come from the germline V gene. Trimming shortened V by 0 bases and J by 0 bases, and 18 bases separated the two germline ends. The CDR3 loop spans 19 amino acids. CDR3 sequence: CASSQSLKPTGVAKNIQYF. In DNA, the CDR3 is TGTGCCAGCAGCCAATCGTTGAAACCAACAGGTGTAGCCAAAAACATTCAGTACTTC.

Here the CDR3 reads CASTLVDEQFF. CDR3 bases: TGTGCCAGCACCCTTGTCGATGAGCAGTTCTTC. The gene calls are TRBV12-3 or TRBV12-4 and TRBJ2-1; D uncertain. This CDR3 spans 11 amino acids. Trimming left V 7 bases short and J 8 bases short, with 9 bases between.

This rearrangement joins TRBV7-8 to TRBJ1-2; 12 positions match TRBD1. Germline V gene data show CDR1 as SGHVS and CDR2 as FQNEAQ. V gave up 0 bases and J gave up 8 bases; unmatched junction bases: 13. The CDR3 has 18 residues. CDR3 region: CASSLAGTGGALGNGYTF. The CDR3 DNA sequence: TGTGCCAGCAGCTTAGCGGGGACAGGGGGCGCGTTGGGGAACGGCTACACCTTC.

In nucleotides, the CDR3 is TGCAGTGCTAGTGATGGGGACTCCTACACCGGGGAGCTGTTTTTT. Translated, it gives CSASDGDSYTGELFF. V gene TRBV20-1 combines with J gene TRBJ2-2, with D tentatively TRBD2 (6 bases). V lost 3 bases and J lost 3, with 14 bases in between. The germline V gene encodes CDR1 DFQATT and CDR2 SNEGSKA (reference sequence). This CDR3 region has 15 residues.

The chain couples TRBV11-2 to TRBJ2-7; 7 bases agree with TRBD1. V dropped 5 bases and J dropped 9; count of bases not matched to a gene: 16. The V gene's germline CDR1 is SGHAT and CDR2 FQNNGV. CDR3 length: 15 amino acids. CDR3 nucleotides: TGTGCCAGCAGCCCCTACTTCGGACAGGACTCTTGGCAGTACTTC. Its translation: CASSPYFGQDSWQYF.

The rearrangement joins TRBV5-6 to TRBJ2-3; 11 positions agree with TRBD1. Trimming cost V 5 bases and J 6 bases; bases outside gene matches: 8. Per germline, CDR1 SGHDT and CDR2 YYEEEE. CDR3 length: 15 amino acids. CDR3 loop: CASRPGQGARDTQYF. The CDR3 DNA follows: TGTGCCAGCAGACCTGGACAGGGGGCTAGGGATACGCAGTATTTT.

This clone occurred once. V and J are TRBV19 and TRBJ2-5; D possibly corresponds to TRBD2 (5 bases). Germline loops: CDR1 LNHDA, CDR2 SQIVND (reference sequence). The V gene lost 4 bases and the J gene lost 2 bases, with 14 bases spanning the gap. CDR3 length: 15 amino acids. For the CDR3, the DNA is TGTGCCAGTAGTAAGTCCCCGGGGATACAAGAGACCCAGTACTTC. This sequence encodes CASSKSPGIQETQYF.

The V gene is TRBV30, the J gene TRBJ2-5; maybe TRBD2 (6 bases). Germline CDR1 GTSNPN, CDR2 SVGIG (reference sequence). CDR3 length: 12 residues. The ends were cut back, 7 bases at V and 5 bases at J, with 14 bases in the middle. The CDR3 is CASATSPETQYF. The CDR3 DNA is TGTGCCTCCGCGACTAGTCCCGAGACCCAGTACTTC. Using reference TRBV30 and TRBJ2-5 for the parts outside the CDR3, the full variable domain is SQTIHQWPATLVQPVGSPLSLECTVEGTSNPNLYWYRQAAGRGLQLLFYSVGIGQISSEVPQNLSASRPQDRQFILSSKKLLLSDSGFYLCASATSPETQYFGPGTRLLVL.

The chain has TRBV19 and TRBJ2-7, with D possibly matching TRBD2 (5 bases). Between the trimmed V and J ends, which lost 6 bases and 5 bases, there was a span of 11 bases. Germline V gives CDR1 LNHDA, CDR2 SQIVND (reference sequence). The CDR3 consists of 12 residues. CDR3 loop: CASSFTGNEQYF. CDR3 sequence (DNA): TGTGCCAGTAGCTTTACGGGGAACGAGCAGTACTTC.

This rearrangement joins TRBV5-1 to TRBJ2-3; 8 positions agree with TRBD2. The CDR3 spans 15 residues. V was clipped by 2 bases and J by 5 bases; unmatched bases: 7. Germline V gene lookup returns CDR1 SGHRS and CDR2 YFSETQ. CDR3 residues: CASSLLAEGGDTQYF. The CDR3 DNA reads TGCGCCAGCAGCTTACTAGCGGAGGGGGGAGATACGCAGTATTTT.

The rearrangement joins TRBV7-9 to TRBJ2-2, with 9 positions matching TRBD1. V lost 6 bases to trimming and J lost 1 base; unmatched junction nucleotides: 0. Germline values: CDR1 SEHNR, CDR2 FQNEAQ (reference sequence). This CDR3 contains 14 residues. As DNA, the CDR3 is TGTGCCAGCAGGGACAGGGGGAACACCGGGGAGCTGTTTTTT. This translates into CASRDRGNTGELFF.

The chain has TRBV13 and TRBJ2-6; 9 bases map to TRBD1. The CDR3 contains 17 residues. After removal of 4 bases from V and 1 base from J, the junction contained 5 bases not matched to a gene. Germline CDR1 reads PRHDT; CDR2 reads FYEKMQ (reference sequence). The CDR3: CASSSTGGKSGANVLTF. CDR3 DNA: TGTGCCAGCAGCTCGACAGGGGGAAAGTCTGGGGCCAACGTCCTGACTTTC.

The V call is TRBV3-1 (or the pseudogene TRBV3-2), the J call TRBJ2-5, with TRBD2 matching over 10 bases. Trimming removed 3 bases from V and 5 bases from J; junction bases left unmatched: 9. CDR1 is LGHDT, CDR2 YNNKEL, per germline (reference sequence). The CDR3 totals 16 residues. The CDR3 region is CASSHSSGGAVETQYF. CDR3 nucleotides: TGTGCCAGCAGCCACTCCAGCGGGGGGGCCGTGGAGACCCAGTACTTC.

The V gene is TRBV6-5, the J gene TRBJ1-3; D is unresolved. V dropped 6 bases and J dropped 0 bases, with 12 bases sitting between them. Germline V gene lookup returns CDR1 MNHEY and CDR2 SVGAGI. The length of the CDR3 is 15 residues. CDR3 bases: TGTGCCAGCAGGACGGTCCCTAGCTCTGGAAACACCATATATTTT. Translation gives CASRTVPSSGNTIYF.

About this clone: A junction boundary mismatches the germline segment, possibly from a read error. This rearrangement joins TRBV15 to TRBJ1-6, with D hard to call. The CDR3 has 16 residues. The germline V gene encodes CDR1 LNHNV and CDR2 YYDKDF (reference sequence). CDR3 sequence: CATSKRRDTYNSPLHF. In DNA, the CDR3 is TGTGCCACCAGCAAAAGAAGAGACACCTACAATTCACCCCTCCACTTT. The variable domain in full, completed from reference TRBV15 and TRBJ1-6, reads DAMVIQNPRYQVTQFGKPVTLSCSQTLNHNVMYWYQQKSSQAPKLLFHYYDKDFNNEADTPDNFQSRRPNTSFCFLDIRSPGLGDTAMYLCATSKRRDTYNSPLHFGNGTRLTVT.

Note on this clone: The same CDR3 is also encoded by other DNA sequences in this sample. This chain connects TRBV30 to TRBJ1-5; D uncertain. V was pared by 1 base and J by 7 bases, with 8 bases between. This CDR3 spans 12 amino acids. Germline CDR1 and CDR2: GTSNPN and SVGIG (reference sequence). CDR3 bases: TGTGCCTGGAGTGGAGGCGGGCAGCCCCAGCATTTT. Amino acids: CAWSGGGQPQHF.

This chain connects TRBV6-5 to TRBJ2-7; 8 nucleotides agree with TRBD1. The CDR3 spans 14 residues. Germline V CDR1 and CDR2: MNHEY, SVGAGI. With 4 bases clipped from V and 2 bases from J, the junction kept 4 bases outside the gene matches. The CDR3 DNA reads TGTGCCAGCAGTTCCGGGACAGGCCCCTACGAGCAGTACTTC. It is translated as CASSSGTGPYEQYF.

The chain links TRBV9 to TRBJ2-3; D remains ambiguous. The CDR3 length is 14 residues. Trimming pared 2 bases from V and 2 bases from J, leaving 9 bases between. In germline, CDR1 is SGDLS, CDR2 YYNGEE. CDR3 amino acids: CASSVYEVTDTQYF. The CDR3 DNA reads TGTGCCAGCAGCGTTTACGAGGTCACAGATACGCAGTATTTT. Drawing the rest from reference TRBV9 and TRBJ2-3, the complete variable domain is DSGVTQTPKHLITATGQRVTLRCSPRSGDLSVYWYQQSLDQGLQFLIQYYNGEERAKGNILERFSAQQFPDLHSELNLSSLELGDSALYFCASSVYEVTDTQYFGPGTRLTVL.

J is TRBJ2-1 and V is TRBV3-1 (or the pseudogene TRBV3-2); TRBD2 aligns across 13 bases. The ends lost 3 bases at V and 2 bases at J; junction bases unmatched: 13. CDR1 is LGHDT, CDR2 YNNKEL, per germline (reference sequence). The CDR3 loop spans 20 amino acids. The CDR3 protein is CASSHTRTSGSTTTYNEQFF. The CDR3 nucleotides read TGTGCCAGCAGCCATACCCGGACTAGCGGGAGTACGACAACCTACAATGAGCAGTTCTTC.

The chain is built from TRBV20-1 and TRBJ1-1, with unresolved D. Trimming pared 5 bases from V and 7 bases from J, leaving 11 bases between. The length of the CDR3 is 11 residues. The germline V gene encodes CDR1 DFQATT and CDR2 SNEGSKA (reference sequence). The chain's CDR3 is CSALGPGEAFF. In DNA form, the CDR3 reads TGCAGTGCTCTTGGCCCGGGTGAAGCTTTCTTT.

The chain carries TRBV28 and TRBJ2-7, with D maybe TRBD1 (6 bases). From germline, CDR1 is MDHEN and CDR2 SYDVKM. Trimming left V 6 bases short and J 5 bases short, with 11 bases between. The CDR3 extends over 12 amino acids. CDR3 sequence reads: CASRPQGHEQYF. The DNA of the CDR3 is TGTGCCAGCAGACCACAGGGCCACGAGCAGTACTTC.

This chain uses TRBV11-2 with TRBJ2-2; TRBD2 matches 11 bases. CDR1 is SGHAT, CDR2 FQNNGV, per germline. The J segment lost 4 bases and the V segment lost 5 bases, leaving 12 bases of the junction unmatched. The CDR3 is 18 amino acids. The CDR3 DNA reads as TGTGCCAGCAGCCCAAACTTACTAGCGGGAGAGGGCACCGGGGAGCTGTTTTTT. Protein sequence: CASSPNLLAGEGTGELFF.

This chain uses TRBV30 with TRBJ1-5; D is perhaps TRBD1 (6 bases). This CDR3 comprises 12 residues. V was pared by 5 bases and J by 7 bases, with 12 bases between. Looked up from germline, CDR1 is GTSNPN and CDR2 is SVGIG (reference sequence). Here the CDR3 reads CAWGTGSQPQHF. The CDR3, as DNA: TGTGCCTGGGGAACAGGGAGCCAGCCCCAGCATTTT.

The CDR3 coding sequence is TGTGCCAGCAGCCTAAGGACAGGGAAAACTAGCAATCAGCCCCAGCATTTT. This gives the protein CASSLRTGKTSNQPQHF. The rearrangement links TRBV3-1 (or the pseudogene TRBV3-2) to TRBJ1-5; 8 positions agree with TRBD1. V lost 4 bases and J lost 0; bases outside the gene matches: 8. This CDR3 contains 17 residues. CDR1 and CDR2 (germline): LGHDT, YNNKEL (reference sequence).

The V gene is TRBV28, the J gene TRBJ2-7; D possibly corresponds to TRBD2 (6 bases). The CDR3 length is 13 residues. Trimming stripped 5 bases from V and 0 bases from J, with 8 bases between. Germline lookup yields CDR1 MDHEN and CDR2 SYDVKM. The CDR3 region is CASSQGLSYEQYF. The CDR3 coding sequence is TGTGCCAGCAGTCAGGGACTCTCCTACGAGCAGTACTTC.

In this sample, this clone turned up a few times. The V and J genes are TRBV15 and TRBJ1-6, with no clear D. Germline assignment: CDR1 LNHNV and CDR2 YYDKDF (reference sequence). Trimming took 3 bases from V and 9 from J, leaving 9 bases between them. This CDR3 contains 13 residues. CDR3 coding DNA: TGTGCCACCAGCAGTGTGAACGGTTCACCCCTCCACTTT. It translates to CATSSVNGSPLHF.